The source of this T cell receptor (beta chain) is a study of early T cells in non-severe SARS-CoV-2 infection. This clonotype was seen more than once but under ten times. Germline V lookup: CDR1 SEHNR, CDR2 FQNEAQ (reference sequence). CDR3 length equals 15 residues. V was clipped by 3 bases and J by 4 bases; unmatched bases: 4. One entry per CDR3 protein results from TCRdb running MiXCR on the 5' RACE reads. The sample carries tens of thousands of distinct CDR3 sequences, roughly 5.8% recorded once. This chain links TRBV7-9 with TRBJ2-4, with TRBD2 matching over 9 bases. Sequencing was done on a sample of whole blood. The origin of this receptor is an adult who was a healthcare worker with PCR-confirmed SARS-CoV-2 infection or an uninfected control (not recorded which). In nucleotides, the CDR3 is TGTGCCAGCAGCTTGCGGGGGGGCTCAAAAAACATTCAGTACTTC. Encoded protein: CASSLRGGSKNIQYF.